This T cell receptor beta chain was identified during a study of blood T cell repertoires in COVID-19. Across the study: Sources were T cells, B-cell-depleted T cells, or PBMCs; the material itself was cDNA or gDNA.

Sequencing used immunoSEQ multiplex PCR; TCRdb keeps in-frame clones, though not all of them. This table has under 200,000 clones, roughly 80% appearing once. This CDR3 region has 16 residues. The V segment lost 2 bases and the J segment 9 bases; nucleotides outside the gene matches: 12. Germline CDR1 is MNHNY and CDR2 is SVGAGI (reference sequence). This rearrangement joins TRBV6-6 to TRBJ2-1; TRBD2 aligns across 8 bases. This TCR was sampled from a man in his sixties with active or convalescent COVID-19. Sequences were obtained from peripheral blood. The CDR3 is CASSYPPGLVFGEQFF. The CDR3 region has the DNA TGTGCCAGCAGTTACCCGCCGGGACTAGTCTTCGGTGAGCAGTTCTTC.